These 14 T cell receptor beta chains share one sample of origin, sequenced in a study of tumor-infiltrating lymphocytes in oesophageal squamous cell carcinoma. TCRdb re-derived calls from the PCR reads in MiXCR, one entry per CDR3 protein. The sample has roughly 15,000 distinct CDR3 sequences, roughly half seen once. The sample was blood. These receptors originate from a male donor with esophageal squamous cell carcinoma.

Here the CDR3 reads CATSDPRGARNEQFF. CDR3 in DNA: TGTGCCACCAGTGATCCGCGGGGGGCGAGGAATGAGCAGTTCTTC. The rearrangement links TRBV24-1 to TRBJ2-7; the match to TRBD2 covers 8 bases. The J call may be incorrect, as the DNA end agrees better with TRBJ2-1. The germline gives CDR1 KGHDR, CDR2 SFDVKD. The CDR3 has 15 residues.

This rearrangement joins TRBV7-6 to TRBJ1-3; D gene ambiguous. Trimming removed 8 bases at V and 2 bases at J, with 10 bases between. The CDR3 runs 13 residues. Germline values: CDR1 SGHVS, CDR2 FNYEAQ. The CDR3 DNA is TGTGCCAGCGCGGGATCGGCTGGAAACACCATATATTTT. This codes for CASAGSAGNTIYF.

The chain links TRBV24-1 to TRBJ2-4; D could derive from TRBD1 or TRBD2 (6 bases each). The J call is doubtful: the DNA matches TRBJ2-5 better. The germline V gene has CDR1 KGHDR and CDR2 SFDVKD. This CDR3 contains 14 residues. CDR3 region: CATSDTGTGETQYF. For the CDR3, the DNA is TGTGCCACCAGTGATACAGGGACTGGGGAGACCCAGTACTTC.

This clonotype was detected only a few times. The rearrangement joins TRBV12-3 or TRBV12-4 to TRBJ2-5, with D unresolved. The DNA end lines up better with TRBJ2-1; the J call may be wrong. The CDR3 has 11 amino acids. The CDR3 is CASSFSDEQFF. As DNA, the CDR3 is TGTGCCAGCAGTTTTTCGGACGAGCAGTTCTTC.

This clonotype has just a few counts. The chain is built from TRBV7-2 and TRBJ2-5; 10 bases are a match to TRBD1. Near its end, the DNA agrees better with TRBJ2-1, so the J call may be wrong. From germline, CDR1 is SGHTA and CDR2 FQGNSA. This CDR3 has 16 residues. This CDR3 reads CASSSQGTGVFNEQFF. The CDR3 DNA reads as TGTGCCAGCAGCTCTCAAGGGACAGGGGTTTTCAATGAGCAGTTCTTC.

The gene calls are TRBV7-6 and TRBJ2-7; 7 bases match TRBD1. Germline lookup yields CDR1 SGHVS and CDR2 FNYEAQ. This CDR3 has 14 residues. With 5 bases clipped from V and 0 bases from J, the junction kept 4 bases outside the gene matches. The CDR3 sequence is CASSARDSSYEQYF. DNA of the CDR3: TGTGCCAGCAGCGCTAGGGACAGCTCCTACGAGCAGTACTTC.

CDR3 in DNA: TGTGCCAGCAGCTTCTGGGGACAGTTGAAACTAGAGACCCAGTACTTC. It codes for CASSFWGQLKLETQYF. V gene TRBV11-2 combines with J gene TRBJ2-5; 7 nucleotides match TRBD1. The length of the CDR3 is 16 residues. Germline V gene lookup returns CDR1 SGHAT and CDR2 FQNNGV. The junction had 11 bases not matched to a gene; V was cut back by 3 bases and J by 4 bases.

This clonotype has more than one count but fewer than ten. V gene TRBV11-3 combines with J gene TRBJ2-1; 8 bases align to TRBD2. Germline CDR1 is SGHNT and CDR2 is YENEEA. There are 16 residues in the CDR3. The J segment lost 8 bases and the V segment lost 4 bases, leaving 13 bases of the junction unmatched. The CDR3 DNA is TGTGCCAGCAGCTACATTAGCAGCGGGAGAAACGATGAGCAGTTCTTC. It encodes CASSYISSGRNDEQFF.

This clonotype was detected once. One end of the junction varies from germline; a read error may be responsible. The chain recombines TRBV7-2 with TRBJ2-3; 8 bases agree with TRBD2. Judging by the DNA end, TRBJ2-5 fits better; the J call may be wrong. Per germline, CDR1 SGHTA and CDR2 FQGNSA. The CDR3 runs to 17 residues. CDR3 region: CASSLKGTRDPREAQYF. In nucleotides, the CDR3 is TGTGCCAGCAGCTTAAAAGGGACTAGGGACCCCCGAGAGGCCCAGTACTTC.

This clonotype was detected ten times or more. J is TRBJ2-1 and V is TRBV27, with 9 bases lining up with TRBD1. TRBJ2-7 matches the DNA end more closely, so the J call is doubtful. The CDR3 has 15 amino acids. Germline V gene sequence: CDR1 MNHEY, CDR2 SMNVEV (reference sequence). CDR3 protein: CASSSAGQGSYEQYF. The CDR3 DNA reads as TGTGCCAGCAGTTCCGCCGGACAGGGGAGCTACGAGCAGTACTTC.

In its sample, this clonotype ranks as medium-sized. V is TRBV28 and J is TRBJ2-1; D is perhaps TRBD1 (6 bases). The CDR3 consists of 15 residues. Germline values: CDR1 MDHEN, CDR2 SYDVKM. The V end lost 8 bases, the J end lost 0 bases, and 14 bases lay between the germline ends. CDR3 loop: CASGYRASSYNEQFF. CDR3 bases: TGTGCCAGCGGGTACAGGGCTAGCTCCTACAATGAGCAGTTCTTC.

The DNA of the CDR3 is TGTGCCAGCCGCAGACAGGCCTACAATGAGCAGTTCTTC. This gives the protein CASRRQAYNEQFF. This sequence joins TRBV6-1 and TRBJ2-1, with D tentatively TRBD1 (6 bases). Germline V gives CDR1 MNHNS, CDR2 SASEGT. V gave up 8 bases and J gave up 2 bases, with 10 bases separating them. The CDR3 has 13 residues.

The CDR3 bases are TGTGCCAGCAGCTTAGGGTTGACCCTAACCTTGGCCCAGTACTTC. This translates into CASSLGLTLTLAQYF. The gene calls are TRBV7-2 and TRBJ2-1; D ambiguous. Judging by the DNA end, TRBJ2-5 fits better; the J call may be wrong. Germline CDR1 SGHTA, CDR2 FQGNSA. CDR3 length equals 15 residues.

The rearrangement links TRBV6-8 to TRBJ1-6; 9 bases agree with TRBD1. Germline V CDR1 and CDR2: MNHGY, SAAAGT. The CDR3 consists of 14 residues. V was pared by 5 bases and J by 7 bases, with 3 bases of the junction left unmatched. CDR3 sequence: CASSGQGYNSPLHF. CDR3 bases: TGTGCCAGCAGTGGACAGGGGTACAATTCACCCCTCCACTTT.